The entry below gives a single T cell receptor (beta chain) sequence along with its context. Deletions cut 5 bases from V and 6 bases from J, with 20 bases between. CDR1 and CDR2 from the germline V gene are SEHNR and FQNEAQ (reference sequence). The CDR3 is made up of 16 amino acids. The record originates from a study of cytomegalovirus exposure and HLA in healthy donors. For the study at large: T cells numbering about 200 million yielded more than 100 million unique TCR beta sequences in an earlier analysis. Unique TCRs from HLA-typed donors, around 93 million of them, were held in an early data release.

PCR was performed using 60 Vbeta and 13 Jbeta primers. Sequenced by immunoSEQ multiplex PCR; TCRdb stores in-frame clones only, minus some. The table shows 95,000 to 150,000 clones, with 50% to 75% occurring only once. The sequencing input was PBMCs. The gene calls are TRBV7-9 and TRBJ2-1; D perhaps matches TRBD1 (6 bases). The origin of this receptor is a woman in her thirties or forties in good health and CMV-seropositive. The CDR3 is CASSQTGQRSPNEQFF. For the CDR3, the DNA is TGTGCCAGCAGCCAAACGGGACAAAGGTCACCCAATGAGCAGTTCTTC. Looking up the rest from reference TRBV7-9 and TRBJ2-1 gives the full variable domain: DTGVSQNPRHKITKRGQNVTFRCDPISEHNRLYWYRQTLGQGPEFLTYFQNEAQLEKSRLLSDRFSAERPKGSFSTLEIQRTEQGDSAMYLCASSQTGQRSPNEQFFGPGTRLTVL.